Below, 29 T cell receptor beta chains from the same sample are listed, as sequenced in a study of PD-1 blockade in mismatch repair-deficient tumors. Sequenced by immunoSEQ multiplex PCR; TCRdb stores in-frame clones only, minus some. The data hold roughly 16,000 clones, with about 86% observed a single time. The sample in question was PBMCs, obtained 4 weeks after starting pembrolizumab. The receptors derive from an adult with mismatch repair-deficient cancer.

A remark on this clone: In the same sample, other DNA sequences code for this CDR3. The chain is built from TRBV30 and TRBJ2-3, with 9 bases identical to TRBD2. With V trimmed by 1 base and J by 1 base, 0 bases remained unmatched. Germline CDR1 reads GTSNPN; CDR2 reads SVGIG (reference sequence). This CDR3 is built from 14 residues. The CDR3 spells CAWSGTSGTDTQYF. CDR3 nucleotides: TGTGCCTGGAGTGGGACTAGCGGCACAGATACGCAGTATTTT. Full variable domain (rest looked up from reference TRBV30 and TRBJ2-3): SQTIHQWPATLVQPVGSPLSLECTVEGTSNPNLYWYRQAAGRGLQLLFYSVGIGQISSEVPQNLSASRPQDRQFILSSKKLLLSDSGFYLCAWSGTSGTDTQYFGPGTRLTVL.

The CDR3 loop is CASSLAAGVGSYNEQFF. As DNA, the CDR3 is TGTGCCAGCAGCTTAGCAGCCGGGGTAGGCTCCTACAATGAGCAGTTCTTC. The chain carries TRBV7-8 and TRBJ2-1; D perhaps matches TRBD2 (5 bases). The CDR3 length is 17 residues. Germline V gene lookup returns CDR1 SGHVS and CDR2 FQNEAQ. Trimming removed 0 bases at V and 0 bases at J, with 12 bases between.

The gene calls are TRBV30 and TRBJ1-2; 7 bases map to TRBD1. With 0 bases clipped from V and 4 bases from J, the junction kept 5 bases outside the gene matches. In germline, CDR1 is GTSNPN, CDR2 SVGIG (reference sequence). The CDR3 runs 14 residues. The CDR3 bases are TGTGCCTGGAGTGTGGGACAGTCGTCCTATGGCTACACCTTC. It codes for CAWSVGQSSYGYTF.

The gene calls are TRBV4-1 and TRBJ2-3; TRBD2 aligns across 11 bases. The ends lost 0 bases at V and 6 bases at J; junction bases unmatched: 8. Germline V gene data show CDR1 as MGHRA and CDR2 as YSYEKL. This CDR3 is 17 amino acids long. The CDR3 loop is CASSQEGLAAPGDTQYF. The CDR3, as DNA: TGCGCCAGCAGCCAAGAGGGACTAGCGGCGCCTGGCGATACGCAGTATTTT.

The rearrangement links TRBV7-3 to TRBJ2-1; 13 bases align to TRBD2. The CDR3 totals 18 residues. Germline CDR1 reads SGHTA; CDR2 reads FQGTGA. J was trimmed by 1 base and V by 5 bases; bases with no gene match: 8. The CDR3 loop reads CASSEGTSGILSYNEQFF. In DNA, the CDR3 is TGTGCCAGCAGCGAGGGGACTAGCGGGATTCTTTCCTACAATGAGCAGTTCTTC.

This chain links TRBV5-1 with TRBJ2-2; 9 positions match TRBD2. V shed 6 bases and J 6 bases; nucleotides not matched to a gene: 6. Germline CDR1 reads SGHRS; CDR2 reads YFSETQ. The length of the CDR3 is 14 residues. CDR3 loop: CASTPGLAPGELFF. The CDR3 DNA is TGCGCCAGCACACCGGGACTAGCTCCCGGGGAGCTGTTTTTT.

The V call is TRBV19, the J call TRBJ1-4; TRBD1 matches 9 bases. The J segment lost 1 base and the V segment lost 3 bases, leaving 3 bases of the junction unmatched. The CDR3 is made up of 16 amino acids. Germline V gene data show CDR1 as LNHDA and CDR2 as SQIVND (reference sequence). The CDR3 protein is CASSMRTGETNEKLFF. CDR3 DNA sequence: TGTGCCAGTAGTATGAGGACAGGGGAAACTAATGAAAAACTGTTTTTT.

This sequence joins TRBV5-1 and TRBJ1-1; 7 bases agree with TRBD1. The CDR3 spans 13 residues. Germline values: CDR1 SGHRS, CDR2 YFSETQ. V lost 3 bases and J lost 6; bases outside the gene matches: 5. The DNA for the CDR3 is TGCGCCAGCAGCTCCTCCGGGACAGCTGAAGCTTTCTTT. It yields the protein CASSSSGTAEAFF.

The V and J genes are TRBV7-3 and TRBJ1-5; a weak D match, TRBD1 (5 bases). V was trimmed by 5 bases and J by 6 bases, leaving 14 bases between them. The CDR3 is made up of 14 amino acids. The germline gives CDR1 SGHTA, CDR2 FQGTGA. This CDR3 reads CASSPSGGGQPQHF. For the CDR3, the DNA is TGTGCCAGCAGCCCCTCGGGGGGAGGTCAGCCCCAGCATTTT.

The chain uses TRBV7-3 and TRBJ2-7; 9 positions match TRBD2. The CDR3 has 15 residues. CDR1 is SGHTA, CDR2 FQGTGA, per germline. With V trimmed by 5 bases and J by 4 bases, 9 bases remained unmatched. This chain's CDR3 is CASSPQAGGPYEQYF. The CDR3 DNA follows: TGTGCCAGCAGCCCCCAGGCGGGAGGGCCGTACGAGCAGTACTTC.

This chain connects TRBV9 to TRBJ2-7; D is ambiguous. The CDR3 covers 14 residues. Germline loops: CDR1 SGDLS, CDR2 YYNGEE. V was clipped by 7 bases and J by 0 bases, with 14 bases between them. The CDR3 is CASSPRGDSYEQYF. DNA for the CDR3: TGTGCCAGCTCTCCGCGCGGAGACTCCTACGAGCAGTACTTC.

CDR3 sequence (DNA): TGTGCCAGCAGCGAGTCCAAGACTAGCGGGAGGCCCAATGGCTCCTACAATGAGCAGTTCTTC. As protein: CASSESKTSGRPNGSYNEQFF. V usage is TRBV9 and J usage is TRBJ2-1, with TRBD2 identical over 13 bases. The CDR3 is 21 residues long. With 3 bases clipped from V and 0 bases from J, the junction kept 15 bases outside the gene matches. Looked up from germline, CDR1 is SGDLS and CDR2 is YYNGEE.

This clone came up a few times. V and J are TRBV29-1 and TRBJ2-7, with 8 bases aligning to TRBD1. The CDR3 has 13 residues. The germline CDR1 and CDR2 sequences are SQVTM and ANQGSEA. Trimming took 4 bases from V and 2 from J; bases not matched to a gene: 4. CDR3 sequence (DNA): TGCAGCGTTGCTGACAGGGGCCCCTACGAGCAGTACTTC. Amino acid sequence: CSVADRGPYEQYF.

The chain carries TRBV4-1 and TRBJ1-1; 10 bases are a match to TRBD1. The V gene end was trimmed by 4 bases and the J gene end by 4 bases; junction bases not matched to a gene: 12. Germline V gene data show CDR1 as MGHRA and CDR2 as YSYEKL. There are 17 residues in the CDR3. The CDR3 protein is CASSRTGGLDRVTEAFF. The CDR3 DNA is TGCGCCAGCAGCCGGACAGGGGGTCTCGATCGGGTCACTGAAGCTTTCTTT.

This sequence joins TRBV12-5 and TRBJ1-3; D is undetermined. V was cut by 2 bases and J by 0 bases, with 17 bases left in between. This CDR3 comprises 18 residues. Germline lookup yields CDR1 LGHNT and CDR2 FRNRAP. The CDR3 coding sequence is TGTGCTAGTGGTTTGCCCGACGGGATTCCTAGCTCTGGAAACACCATATATTTT. Translated, it gives CASGLPDGIPSSGNTIYF.

This chain links TRBV15 with TRBJ1-2; D not certain. Trimming removed 1 base from V and 7 bases from J, with 16 bases in between. Germline CDR1 and CDR2: LNHNV and YYDKDF (reference sequence). This CDR3 is built from 15 residues. The chain's CDR3 is CATSRVSGRGSGYTF. The CDR3 nucleotides are TGTGCCACCAGCAGAGTTTCAGGACGGGGAAGTGGCTACACCTTC.

The chain links TRBV4-1 to TRBJ2-7, with D perhaps TRBD2 (5 bases). CDR1 and CDR2 from the germline V gene are MGHRA and YSYEKL. V was clipped by 4 bases and J by 5 bases, with 18 bases between them. There are 15 residues in the CDR3. CDR3: CASSRQDEGGDEQYF. CDR3 in DNA: TGCGCCAGCAGCCGACAAGACGAGGGTGGTGACGAGCAGTACTTC.

This clone was seen a few times. The chain carries TRBV6-5 and TRBJ2-5; D might be TRBD2 (5 bases). V was cut by 8 bases and J by 5 bases, with 15 bases left in between. This CDR3 has 13 residues. CDR1 is MNHEY, CDR2 SVGAGI, per germline. The CDR3 protein is CASSLQRGETQYF. The CDR3 region has the DNA TGTGCCAGCTCCCTTCAACGAGGGGAGACCCAGTACTTC.

The rearrangement links TRBV5-4 to TRBJ1-3, with 7 bases identical to TRBD1. CDR3 length: 16 residues. V was clipped by 4 bases and J by 0 bases; unmatched bases: 7. Germline CDR1 reads SGHNT; CDR2 reads YYREEE (reference sequence). The CDR3 here is CASSARTGASGNTIYF. The CDR3 DNA sequence: TGTGCCAGCAGCGCGCGGACAGGCGCCTCTGGAAACACCATATATTTT.

CDR3 sequence reads: CASSPGHGNEKLFF. Written as DNA, the CDR3 is TGTGCCAGCAGCCCGGGACACGGGAATGAAAAACTGTTTTTT. The genes are TRBV7-9 and TRBJ1-4; a possible D gene is TRBD1 (6 bases). This CDR3 has 14 amino acids. Germline CDR1 SEHNR, CDR2 FQNEAQ (reference sequence). Trimming took 5 bases from V and 5 from J, leaving 12 bases between them.

This clone was observed once. This chain connects TRBV7-9 to TRBJ1-4, with unresolved D. Germline V gene lookup returns CDR1 SEHNR and CDR2 FQNEAQ (reference sequence). Deletions cut 3 bases from V and 5 bases from J, with 10 bases between. This CDR3 spans 14 amino acids. CDR3 nucleotides: TGTGCCAGCAGCTTGTCCAGCGGGAATGAAAAACTGTTTTTT. The encoded protein is CASSLSSGNEKLFF. Complete variable domain (other parts from reference TRBV7-9 and TRBJ1-4): DTGVSQNPRHKITKRGQNVTFRCDPISEHNRLYWYRQTLGQGPEFLTYFQNEAQLEKSRLLSDRFSAERPKGSFSTLEIQRTEQGDSAMYLCASSLSSGNEKLFFGSGTQLSVL.

V is TRBV27 and J is TRBJ2-1, with 9 bases lining up with TRBD1. Germline CDR1 reads MNHEY; CDR2 reads SMNVEV (reference sequence). The CDR3 contains 18 residues. V lost 4 bases to trimming and J lost 12 bases; unmatched junction nucleotides: 22. The CDR3 nucleotides read TGTGCCAGCAGTTCGAAGGTACTTCCGGGACAGGGACACCCCAGGCAGTTCTTC. This codes for CASSSKVLPGQGHPRQFF.

The chain recombines TRBV2 with TRBJ1-5; perhaps TRBD1 as D (6 bases). This CDR3 region has 14 residues. V lost 7 bases and J lost 5, with 15 bases in between. In germline, CDR1 is SNHLY, CDR2 FYNNEI. CDR3 DNA sequence: TGTGCCAGCATCCCGGGACACGGCGATCAGCCCCAGCATTTT. This translates into CASIPGHGDQPQHF.

This clone was counted only a few times. The chain uses TRBV5-1 and TRBJ2-7; possibly TRBD1 for D (5 bases). Germline V gene sequence: CDR1 SGHRS, CDR2 YFSETQ. This CDR3 has 17 residues. Trimming cost V 0 bases and J 3 bases, with 19 bases left between them. The CDR3 loop is CASSLELWSSGLYEQYF. The DNA for the CDR3 is TGCGCCAGCAGCTTGGAGTTATGGTCGTCAGGGCTCTACGAGCAGTACTTC.

The chain recombines TRBV18 with TRBJ1-1; 7 positions match TRBD1. Germline trimming cut 4 bases from V and 8 bases from J; bases unmatched to any gene: 7. This CDR3 region has 13 residues. Germline-derived CDR1 and CDR2 are KGHSH and LQKENI. CDR3 nucleotides: TGTGCCAGCTCACGGTCCCAGGGGGAAGAAGCTTTCTTT. It translates to CASSRSQGEEAFF.

This clone was seen once. The CDR3 loop is CASSLDSNEKLFF. In nucleotides, the CDR3 is TGTGCCAGCTCCCTAGACAGTAATGAAAAACTGTTTTTT. The chain uses TRBV18 and TRBJ1-4; D perhaps matches TRBD1 (5 bases). The V end lost 6 bases, the J end lost 4 bases, and 9 bases lay between the germline ends. CDR3 length: 13 residues. CDR1 and CDR2 (germline): KGHSH, LQKENI.

The rearrangement links TRBV5-1 to TRBJ2-7; TRBD2 is a possible D gene (6 bases). Germline V CDR1 and CDR2: SGHRS, YFSETQ. The germline V and J ends were trimmed by 4 bases and 0 bases, with 14 bases remaining between them. The CDR3 loop spans 15 amino acids. CDR3 protein: CASSAQATSSYEQYF. Here the CDR3 DNA reads TGCGCCAGCAGCGCCCAGGCGACTAGCTCCTACGAGCAGTACTTC.

The rearrangement joins TRBV29-1 to TRBJ2-7; the D gene is possibly TRBD2 (6 bases). This CDR3 is built from 13 residues. CDR1 is SQVTM, CDR2 ANQGSEA, per germline. V lost 7 bases and J 2 bases, leaving 15 bases between the germline ends. The CDR3 DNA is TGCAGCGCCTGGGGGGACTCGACCTACGAGCAGTACTTC. Its protein product is CSAWGDSTYEQYF.

The chain employs TRBV6-5 and TRBJ2-7, with 11 bases matching TRBD2. The CDR3 is made up of 15 amino acids. Germline CDR1 is MNHEY and CDR2 is SVGAGI. V shed 6 bases and J 2 bases; nucleotides not matched to a gene: 6. For the CDR3, the DNA is TGTGCCAGCAGCGTCACTAGCGGGGGAACCTACGAGCAGTACTTC. This codes for CASSVTSGGTYEQYF.